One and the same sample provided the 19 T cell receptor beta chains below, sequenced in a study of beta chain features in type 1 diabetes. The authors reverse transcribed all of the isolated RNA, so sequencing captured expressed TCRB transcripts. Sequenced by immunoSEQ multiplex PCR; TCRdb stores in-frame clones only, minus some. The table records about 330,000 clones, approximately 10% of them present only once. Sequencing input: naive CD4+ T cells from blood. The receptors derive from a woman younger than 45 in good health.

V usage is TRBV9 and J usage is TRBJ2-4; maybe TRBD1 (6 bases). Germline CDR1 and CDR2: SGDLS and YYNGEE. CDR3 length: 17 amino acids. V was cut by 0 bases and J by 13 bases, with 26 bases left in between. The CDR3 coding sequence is TGTGCCAGCAGCGTAGATTATGGCATGGGGGCGGCTTTGATCCAGTACTTC. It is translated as CASSVDYGMGAALIQYF.

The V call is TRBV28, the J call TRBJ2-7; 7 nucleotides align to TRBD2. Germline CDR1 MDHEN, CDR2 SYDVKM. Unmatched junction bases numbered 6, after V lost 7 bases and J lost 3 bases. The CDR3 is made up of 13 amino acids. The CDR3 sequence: CASKSGMVYEQYF. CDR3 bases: TGTGCCAGCAAGAGCGGGATGGTCTACGAGCAGTACTTC.

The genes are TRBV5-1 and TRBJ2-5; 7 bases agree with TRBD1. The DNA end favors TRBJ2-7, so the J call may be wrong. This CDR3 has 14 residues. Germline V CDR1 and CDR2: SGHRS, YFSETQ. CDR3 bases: TGCGCCAGCAGCGTCTCGGGACAGCCCTACGAGCAGTACTTC. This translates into CASSVSGQPYEQYF.

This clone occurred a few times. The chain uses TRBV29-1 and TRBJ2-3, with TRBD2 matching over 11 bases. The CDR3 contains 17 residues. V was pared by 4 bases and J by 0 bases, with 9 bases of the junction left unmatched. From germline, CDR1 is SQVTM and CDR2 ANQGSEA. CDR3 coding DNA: TGCAGCGTTGTCAGACTAGCGGGACAAGAAAGCACAGATACGCAGTATTTT. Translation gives CSVVRLAGQESTDTQYF.

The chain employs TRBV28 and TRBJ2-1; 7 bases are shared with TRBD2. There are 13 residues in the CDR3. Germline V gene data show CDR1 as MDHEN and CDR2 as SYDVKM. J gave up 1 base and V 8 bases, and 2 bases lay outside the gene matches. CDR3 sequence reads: CASLGGSYNEQFF. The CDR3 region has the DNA TGTGCCAGCCTGGGAGGGTCCTACAATGAGCAGTTCTTC. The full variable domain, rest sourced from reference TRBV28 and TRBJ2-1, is DVKVTQSSRYLVKRTGEKVFLECVQDMDHENMFWYRQDPGLGLRLIYFSYDVKMKEKGDIPEGYSVSREKKERFSLILESASTNQTSMYLCASLGGSYNEQFFGPGTRLTVL.

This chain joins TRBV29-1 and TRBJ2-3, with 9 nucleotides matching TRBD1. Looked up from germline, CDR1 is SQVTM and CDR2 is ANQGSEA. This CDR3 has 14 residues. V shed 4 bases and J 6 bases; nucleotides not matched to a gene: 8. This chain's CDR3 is CSVVQGQGWDTQYF. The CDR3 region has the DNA TGCAGCGTTGTTCAGGGACAGGGTTGGGATACGCAGTATTTT.

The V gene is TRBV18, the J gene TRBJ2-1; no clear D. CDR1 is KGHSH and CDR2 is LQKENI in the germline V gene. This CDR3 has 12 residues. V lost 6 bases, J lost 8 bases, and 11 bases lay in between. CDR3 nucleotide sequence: TGTGCCAGCTCTCTAGTGTACCATGAGCAGTTCTTC. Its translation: CASSLVYHEQFF. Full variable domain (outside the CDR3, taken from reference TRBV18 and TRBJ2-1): NAGVMQNPRHLVRRRGQEARLRCSPMKGHSHVYWYRQLPEEGLKFMVYLQKENIIDESGMPKERFSAEFPKEGPSILRIQQVVRGDSAAYFCASSLVYHEQFFGPGTRLTVL.

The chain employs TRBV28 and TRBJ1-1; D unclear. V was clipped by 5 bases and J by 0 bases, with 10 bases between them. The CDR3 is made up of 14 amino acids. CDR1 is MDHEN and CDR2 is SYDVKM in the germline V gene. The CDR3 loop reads CASSPTGMNTEAFF. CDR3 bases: TGTGCCAGCAGTCCAACGGGGATGAACACTGAAGCTTTCTTT.

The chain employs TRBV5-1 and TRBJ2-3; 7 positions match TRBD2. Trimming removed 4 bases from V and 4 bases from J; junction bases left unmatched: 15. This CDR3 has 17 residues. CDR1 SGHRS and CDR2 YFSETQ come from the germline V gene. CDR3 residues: CASSRIPGIAGADTQYF. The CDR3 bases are TGCGCCAGCAGCCGAATTCCGGGTATAGCGGGTGCAGATACGCAGTATTTT. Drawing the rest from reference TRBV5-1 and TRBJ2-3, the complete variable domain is KAGVTQTPRYLIKTRGQQVTLSCSPISGHRSVSWYQQTPGQGLQFLFEYFSETQRNKGNFPGRFSGRQFSNSRSEMNVSTLELGDSALYLCASSRIPGIAGADTQYFGPGTRLTVL.

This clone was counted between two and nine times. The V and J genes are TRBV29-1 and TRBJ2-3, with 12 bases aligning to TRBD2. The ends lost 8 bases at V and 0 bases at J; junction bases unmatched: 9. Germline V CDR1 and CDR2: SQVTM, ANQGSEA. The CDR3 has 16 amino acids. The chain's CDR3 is CSSGTSGLTSTDTQYF. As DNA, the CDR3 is TGCAGCAGCGGGACTAGCGGGCTTACTAGCACAGATACGCAGTATTTT.

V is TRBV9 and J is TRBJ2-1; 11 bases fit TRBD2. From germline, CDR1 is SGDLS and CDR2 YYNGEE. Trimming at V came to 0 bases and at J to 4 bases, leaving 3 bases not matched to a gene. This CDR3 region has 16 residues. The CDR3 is CASSVVASGRYNEQFF. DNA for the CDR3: TGTGCCAGCAGCGTAGTCGCTAGCGGGAGGTACAATGAGCAGTTCTTC.

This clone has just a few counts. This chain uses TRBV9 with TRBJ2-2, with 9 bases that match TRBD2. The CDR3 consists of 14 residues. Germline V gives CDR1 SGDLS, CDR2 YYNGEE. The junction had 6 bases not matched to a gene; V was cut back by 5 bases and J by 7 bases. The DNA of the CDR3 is TGTGCCAGCAGTCGACTAGCGGAGAGCGGGGAGCTGTTTTTT. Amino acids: CASSRLAESGELFF.

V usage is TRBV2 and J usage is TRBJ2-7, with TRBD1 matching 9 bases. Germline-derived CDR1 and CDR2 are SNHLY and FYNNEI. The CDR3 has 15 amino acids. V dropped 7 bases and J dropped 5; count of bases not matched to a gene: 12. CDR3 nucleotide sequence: TGTGCCAGCATTCGTGCTGGGACAGGGTCCCACGAGCAGTACTTC. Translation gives CASIRAGTGSHEQYF.

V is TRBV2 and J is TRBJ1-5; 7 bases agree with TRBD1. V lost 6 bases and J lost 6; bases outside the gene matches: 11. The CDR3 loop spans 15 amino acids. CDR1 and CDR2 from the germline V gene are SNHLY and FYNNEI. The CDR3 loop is CASRGSTGSGQPQHF. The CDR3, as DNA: TGTGCCAGCAGGGGTTCGACAGGGTCTGGTCAGCCCCAGCATTTT.

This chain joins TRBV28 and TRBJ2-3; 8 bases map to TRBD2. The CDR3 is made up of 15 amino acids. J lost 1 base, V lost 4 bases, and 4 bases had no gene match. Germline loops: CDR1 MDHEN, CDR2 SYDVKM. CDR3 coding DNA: TGTGCCAGCAGTTCGCCCGGGGGGGGCACAGATACGCAGTATTTT. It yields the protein CASSSPGGGTDTQYF.

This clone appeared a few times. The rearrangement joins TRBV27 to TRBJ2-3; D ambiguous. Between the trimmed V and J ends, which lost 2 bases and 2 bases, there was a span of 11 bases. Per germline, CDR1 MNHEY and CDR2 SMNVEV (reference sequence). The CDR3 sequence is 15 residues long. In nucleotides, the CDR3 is TGTGCCAGCAGTTTAGGCGCGGCCATCACAGATACGCAGTATTTT. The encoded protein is CASSLGAAITDTQYF.

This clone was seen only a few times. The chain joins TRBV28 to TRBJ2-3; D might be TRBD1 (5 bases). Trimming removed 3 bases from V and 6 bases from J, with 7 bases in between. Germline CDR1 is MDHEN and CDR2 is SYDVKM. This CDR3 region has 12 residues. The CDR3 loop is CASSFGHDTQYF. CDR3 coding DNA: TGTGCCAGCAGTTTCGGACATGATACGCAGTATTTT.

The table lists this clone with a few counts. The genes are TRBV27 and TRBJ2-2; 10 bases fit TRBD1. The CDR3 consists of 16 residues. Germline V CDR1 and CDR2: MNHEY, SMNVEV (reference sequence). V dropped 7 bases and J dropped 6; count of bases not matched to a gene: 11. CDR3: CASNPAGQGRPGELFF. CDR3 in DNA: TGTGCCAGCAACCCTGCGGGACAGGGGAGGCCCGGGGAGCTGTTTTTT.

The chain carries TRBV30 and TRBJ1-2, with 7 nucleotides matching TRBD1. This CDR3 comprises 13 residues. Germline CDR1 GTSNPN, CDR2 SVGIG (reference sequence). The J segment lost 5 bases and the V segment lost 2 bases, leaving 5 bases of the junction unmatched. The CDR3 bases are TGTGCCTGGAGTCTCGGGACAGATTATGGCTACACCTTC. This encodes CAWSLGTDYGYTF.